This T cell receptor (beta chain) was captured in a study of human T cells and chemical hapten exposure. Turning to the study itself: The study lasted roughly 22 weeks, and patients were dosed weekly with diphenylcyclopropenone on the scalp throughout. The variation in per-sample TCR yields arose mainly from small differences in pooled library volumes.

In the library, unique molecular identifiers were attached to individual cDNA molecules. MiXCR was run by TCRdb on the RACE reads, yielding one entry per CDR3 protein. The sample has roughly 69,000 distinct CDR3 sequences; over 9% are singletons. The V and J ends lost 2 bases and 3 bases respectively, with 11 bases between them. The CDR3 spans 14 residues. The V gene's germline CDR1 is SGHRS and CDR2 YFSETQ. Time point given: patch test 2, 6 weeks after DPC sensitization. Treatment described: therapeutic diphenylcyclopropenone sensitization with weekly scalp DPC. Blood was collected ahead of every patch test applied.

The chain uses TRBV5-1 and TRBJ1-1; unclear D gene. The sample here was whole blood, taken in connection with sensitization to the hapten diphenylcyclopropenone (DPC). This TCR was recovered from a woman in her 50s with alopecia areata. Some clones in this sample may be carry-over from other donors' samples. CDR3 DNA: TGCGCCAGCAGCTTAGGAAACATGTACACTGAAGCTTTCTTT. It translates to CASSLGNMYTEAFF.